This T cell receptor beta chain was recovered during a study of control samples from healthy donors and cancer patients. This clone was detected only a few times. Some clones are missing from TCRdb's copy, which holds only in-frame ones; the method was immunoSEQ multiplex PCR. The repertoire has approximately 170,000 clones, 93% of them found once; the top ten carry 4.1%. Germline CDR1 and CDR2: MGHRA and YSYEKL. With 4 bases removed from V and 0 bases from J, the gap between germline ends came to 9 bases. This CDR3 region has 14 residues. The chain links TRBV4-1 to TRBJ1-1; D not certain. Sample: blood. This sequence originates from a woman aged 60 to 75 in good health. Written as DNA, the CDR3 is TGCGCCAGCAGCCCAGTCCAAGTGAACACTGAAGCTTTCTTT. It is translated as CASSPVQVNTEAFF.